A selection of T cell receptor beta chains follows, all from one sample in a study of blood T cell repertoires in COVID-19. Some clones are missing from TCRdb's copy, which holds only in-frame ones; the method was immunoSEQ multiplex PCR. There are some 250,000 clones in the sample; more than 75% occur only once, and about 3% lies in the top ten. Sequenced input: peripheral blood. The origin of the receptors is a woman aged 30 to 39 who had recovered from COVID-19. The CDR3 runs from the conserved cysteine through the conserved F or W. D genes are given only for firm matches. Clone sizes are given selectively: once, few, many, or a class where the clone is expanded.

j_call | v_call | d_call | clone_size | cdr3_length | cdr3_nt | cdr3_aa
TRBJ1-1 | TRBV6-6 | TRBD1 | NA | 14 | TGTGCCAGCAGTTCACAGGGGGCGGACACTGAAGCTTTCTTT | CASSSQGADTEAFF
TRBJ2-7 | TRBV10-2 | TRBD2 | once | 14 | TGCGCCAGCAGTGCCCAGGGACTAGCGGCCGAGCAGTACTTC | CASSAQGLAAEQYF
TRBJ1-2 | TRBV7-2 | TRBD1 | NA | 15 | TGTGCCAGCAGCCCTGGACAGGGCGCTCACTATGGCTACACCTTC | CASSPGQGAHYGYTF
TRBJ1-1 | TRBV6-1 | NA | NA | 14 | TGTGCCAGCAGTGAAGCCTTTTCTTACACTGAAGCTTTCTTT | CASSEAFSYTEAFF
TRBJ2-7 | TRBV19 | TRBD1 | NA | 14 | TGTGCCAGTAGTATAGAGGCAGGGGGCTACGAGCAGTACTTC | CASSIEAGGYEQYF
TRBJ1-2 | TRBV7-2 | NA | NA | 15 | TGTGCCAGCAGCTCTAGGACGCAGGGTTACTATGGCTACACCTTC | CASSSRTQGYYGYTF
TRBJ2-7 | TRBV5-1 | TRBD2 | NA | 19 | TGCGCCAGCAGCTTAAGCGGGGGGTTGCGAGTAGGCAGCTCCTACGAGCAGTACTTC | CASSLSGGLRVGSSYEQYF
TRBJ2-6 | TRBV29-1 | NA | NA | 14 | TGCAGCGCAAGAGGGGGAACTGGGGCCAACGTCCTGACTTTC | CSARGGTGANVLTF
TRBJ1-1 | TRBV2 | NA | NA | 14 | TGTGCCACCCCCGGAAGGGACTTAGGGGATGAAGCTTTCTTT | CATPGRDLGDEAFF
TRBJ2-7 | TRBV7-9 | NA | NA | 16 | TGTGCCAGCAGCGGGGAGGTAGACAGGGACCCCTACGAGCAGTACTTC | CASSGEVDRDPYEQYF
TRBJ2-5 | TRBV7-3 | TRBD1 | NA | 15 | TGTGCCAGCAGCCGAGGGACAGCTTACCAAGAGACCCAGTACTTC | CASSRGTAYQETQYF
TRBJ2-3 | TRBV7-5 | NA | once | 16 | TGTGTCAGATTCTCCGGCGGGGGAAAACGCACAGATACGCAGTATTTT | CVRFSGGGKRTDTQYF
TRBJ1-5 | TRBV11-2 | NA | NA | 14 | TGTGCCAGCAGCGTACAGGGAGACAATCAGCCCCAGCATTTT | CASSVQGDNQPQHF
TRBJ2-7 | TRBV19 | TRBD1 | NA | 15 | TGTGCCAGTAGTACGCGGACAGGGTCCGCCTACGAGCAGTACTTC | CASSTRTGSAYEQYF
TRBJ1-2 | TRBV5-6 | NA | NA | 13 | TGTGCCAGCAGCTTTTCACTCCGTGATGGCTACACCTTC | CASSFSLRDGYTF
TRBJ1-4 | TRBV27 | NA | NA | 14 | TGTGCCAGCAGTTGGGGCGGCCCTAATGAAAAACTGTTTTTT | CASSWGGPNEKLFF
TRBJ2-5 | TRBV9 | TRBD2 | NA | 15 | TGTGCCAGCAGCGTTAGCGGGGGGCTACAAGAGACCCAGTACTTC | CASSVSGGLQETQYF
TRBJ2-5 | TRBV5-4 | TRBD2 | NA | 16 | TGTGCCAGCAGCCTCGCTAGCGGGGGGGCCAGTGAGACCCAGTACTTC | CASSLASGGASETQYF
TRBJ1-5 | TRBV9 | NA | once | 15 | TGTGCCAGCAGCGTAGGAGGGTATAGCAATCAGCCCCAGCATTTT | CASSVGGYSNQPQHF
TRBJ1-2 | TRBV5-1 | NA | NA | 14 | TGCGCCAGCAGCTTGGAGACAGCCTCCTATGGCTACACCTTC | CASSLETASYGYTF
TRBJ1-2 | TRBV29-1 | NA | NA | 12 | TGCAGCGTTGATACGGGGTATGATGGCTACACCTTC | CSVDTGYDGYTF
TRBJ1-2 | TRBV6-5 | TRBD1 | NA | 15 | TGTGCCAGCAGAGCATCGGGACAGGGTGGCTATGGCTACACCTTC | CASRASGQGGYGYTF
TRBJ2-1 | TRBV6-4 | TRBD2 | once | 17 | TGTGCCAGCACCCCCGAGGCTAGCGGGGGTTCGAACAATGAGCAGTTCTTC | CASTPEASGGSNNEQFF
TRBJ2-2 | TRBV6-6 | NA | NA | 15 | TGTGCCAGCAGTTACTGGACACCGAACACCGGGGAGCTGTTTTTT | CASSYWTPNTGELFF
TRBJ2-1 | TRBV25-1 | TRBD2 | NA | 16 | TGTGCCAGCAGCGAGTACACCGGGACTAGTCCCGATGAGCAGTTCTTC | CASSEYTGTSPDEQFF
TRBJ2-1 | TRBV7-9 | TRBD2 | NA | 15 | TGTGCCAGCAGCGCCAGCGGGGGTATCTACAATGAGCAGTTCTTC | CASSASGGIYNEQFF
TRBJ2-1 | TRBV7-3 | TRBD2 | NA | 17 | TGTGCCAGCAGCCCGACCGTGCGGGGGGGCTCCTACAATGAGCAGTTCTTC | CASSPTVRGGSYNEQFF
TRBJ2-7 | TRBV11-2 | TRBD1 | NA | 14 | TGTGCCAGCAGCTTTAGGACAGGGGTGCGCGAGCAGTACTTC | CASSFRTGVREQYF